This is a list of T cell receptor beta chains from one sample in a study of T cells in Graves' hyperthyroidism and ophthalmopathy. TCRdb called the multiplex PCR reads again in MiXCR, with one record for every CDR3 protein. The sample holds 500,000 to 600,000 distinct CDR3 sequences, about 20% seen once. Input material: blood. These receptors came from a man aged 40-55 years with Graves' ophthalmopathy. The CDR3 runs from the conserved cysteine through the conserved F or W. The order of the fields is CDR3 protein, D gene, V gene. The D gene is left open where the match is weak.

CDR3 protein: CASSYGLAGMYEQYF
D gene: TRBD2
V gene: TRBV4-1

CDR3 protein: CAIRDTSSYEQYF
D gene: .
V gene: TRBV10-3

CDR3 protein: CASSGATDTQYF
D gene: .
V gene: TRBV5-1

CDR3 protein: CASSIEAANYGYTF
D gene: .
V gene: TRBV19

CDR3 protein: CASSFPGTRVTYEQYF
D gene: TRBD2
V gene: TRBV7-2

CDR3 protein: CASSDIGTGDTEAFF
D gene: TRBD1
V gene: TRBV10-2

CDR3 protein: CSAPMFAGRAGQYF
D gene: TRBD2
V gene: TRBV20-1

CDR3 protein: CASSPSDLNQPQHF
D gene: .
V gene: TRBV6-1

CDR3 protein: CASYDRGNEQFF
D gene: TRBD1
V gene: TRBV11-2

CDR3 protein: CASSRTGGPGELFF
D gene: TRBD1
V gene: TRBV7-3

CDR3 protein: CSVDRLADGELFF
D gene: TRBD2
V gene: TRBV29-1

CDR3 protein: CASSPGRGATEAFF
D gene: .
V gene: TRBV19

CDR3 protein: CSASRGPRSYNEQFF
D gene: TRBD1
V gene: TRBV20-1

CDR3 protein: CASSFYRGSNEQYF
D gene: TRBD1
V gene: TRBV11-2

CDR3 protein: CASTSGGPVETQYF
D gene: .
V gene: TRBV28

CDR3 protein: CASSEERGSGNTIYF
D gene: .
V gene: TRBV2

CDR3 protein: CASSLGGNQEEQYF
D gene: .
V gene: TRBV5-1

CDR3 protein: CASSEMGGTNEKLFF
D gene: .
V gene: TRBV2

CDR3 protein: CASSPRPLFITGELFF
D gene: .
V gene: TRBV9

CDR3 protein: CASSLDRGNTGELFF
D gene: TRBD1
V gene: TRBV5-1

CDR3 protein: CATSRDITGSGYTF
D gene: .
V gene: TRBV15

CDR3 protein: CASSPGGRGEQYF
D gene: .
V gene: TRBV12-3/TRBV12-4

CDR3 protein: CASSQDASGGRGKTQYF
D gene: TRBD2
V gene: TRBV11-2

CDR3 protein: CASYSSTQGAEPLINGYTF
D gene: .
V gene: TRBV30

CDR3 protein: CASSWRQGGNEQFF
D gene: TRBD1
V gene: TRBV7-9

CDR3 protein: CASSPDRVGYGYTF
D gene: TRBD1
V gene: TRBV18

CDR3 protein: CSARRAGIYEQYF
D gene: TRBD2
V gene: TRBV20-1

CDR3 protein: CASSLIDIALGYTF
D gene: .
V gene: TRBV28

CDR3 protein: CASSYSPSGQETQYF
D gene: TRBD2
V gene: TRBV6-6

CDR3 protein: CASSLKAGTYNEQFF
D gene: .
V gene: TRBV11-2

CDR3 protein: CASSVGEPGNTIYF
D gene: .
V gene: TRBV9

CDR3 protein: CAISHPGRNYEQYF
D gene: .
V gene: TRBV10-3

CDR3 protein: CAISNRGYGYTF
D gene: TRBD1
V gene: TRBV10-3

CDR3 protein: CASSYFAGSETQYF
D gene: .
V gene: TRBV6-5

CDR3 protein: CASSIGGGGAVYEQFF
D gene: TRBD2
V gene: TRBV19

CDR3 protein: CSASGRVFEQFF
D gene: .
V gene: TRBV20-1

CDR3 protein: CASSSAEWGEAFF
D gene: .
V gene: TRBV12-3/TRBV12-4

CDR3 protein: CASSRPGQGPDIGELFF
D gene: TRBD1
V gene: TRBV3-1

CDR3 protein: CAWKTSGGYKQYF
D gene: TRBD2
V gene: TRBV30

CDR3 protein: CASTGNRSPLHF
D gene: .
V gene: TRBV10-2

CDR3 protein: CASSSYGVVAEPGEQFF
D gene: .
V gene: TRBV7-3

CDR3 protein: CASRPPGGAIEQYF
D gene: TRBD2
V gene: TRBV2

CDR3 protein: CASSPRLAGGADTQYF
D gene: TRBD2
V gene: TRBV7-2

CDR3 protein: CAWSPRRSTEAFF
D gene: .
V gene: TRBV30

CDR3 protein: CATSMAGKNIQYF
D gene: .
V gene: TRBV15

CDR3 protein: CASSHMGGRVHLDF
D gene: .
V gene: TRBV3-1

CDR3 protein: CASSYQAKYNEQFF
D gene: .
V gene: TRBV12-3/TRBV12-4

CDR3 protein: CASSFDRAGTGELFF
D gene: .
V gene: TRBV5-1

CDR3 protein: CSARAGTSGNTGELFF
D gene: TRBD2
V gene: TRBV20-1

CDR3 protein: CASSHRTGFGEQYF
D gene: TRBD1
V gene: TRBV28

CDR3 protein: CASSWGDRGSEQYF
D gene: TRBD1
V gene: TRBV28

CDR3 protein: CASSQGVGNTIYF
D gene: .
V gene: TRBV14

CDR3 protein: CASEGGLLGSGANVLTF
D gene: .
V gene: TRBV18

CDR3 protein: CAISDPGASGKKNEQFF
D gene: TRBD2
V gene: TRBV10-3

CDR3 protein: CAWSSRPDPNYGYTF
D gene: .
V gene: TRBV30

CDR3 protein: CASSYASRGSTDTQYF
D gene: .
V gene: TRBV5-4

CDR3 protein: CAIKPGQLPDTQYF
D gene: TRBD1
V gene: TRBV10-3